The sequence of this T cell receptor beta chain was determined in a study of cytomegalovirus exposure and HLA in healthy donors. This clone was observed a few times. Its antigen is not identified. Study-wide findings and caveats: Many donors carried some public TCRs, although rarity characterized most TCR sequences.

Germline-derived CDR1 and CDR2 are LNHNV and YYDKDF (reference sequence). V lost 2 bases to trimming and J lost 7 bases; unmatched junction nucleotides: 6. This CDR3 is built from 14 residues. With 60 Vbeta and 13 Jbeta primers, the PCR was carried out. Sequenced by immunoSEQ multiplex PCR; TCRdb stores in-frame clones only, minus some. Found here are over 100,000 clones, approximately 8.7% of them singletons; the top ten hold 5.5%. The TCR originated in a middle-aged man in good health and CMV-seronegative. The rearrangement links TRBV15 to TRBJ1-2; 8 bases match TRBD1. Input material: PBMCs. CDR3 DNA: TGTGCCACCAGCAGAACAAGACAGGGGAGTGGCTACACCTTC. Translation: CATSRTRQGSGYTF.